The sequence of this T cell receptor beta chain was determined in a study of T cell responses to AZD1222 COVID-19 vaccine. TCRdb's table, derived via immunoSEQ multiplex PCR, lists solely in-frame clones and lacks some. The data contain around 130,000 clones, about 86% of them singletons. Second-dose schedules of about 4 or about 12 weeks were combined. The sample was peripheral blood, taken 28 days after the second AZD1222 dose. The receptor was derived from an adult who received the AZD1222 COVID-19 vaccine.

This CDR3 reads CASSYSGNQPQHF. The CDR3 region has the DNA TGTGCCAGCAGCTATTCCGGCAATCAGCCCCAGCATTTT. This chain connects TRBV7-9 to TRBJ1-5; D call uncertain. V was pared by 4 bases and J by 2 bases, with 6 bases between. Looked up from germline, CDR1 is SEHNR and CDR2 is FQNEAQ (reference sequence). CDR3 length equals 13 residues. The full variable domain, completed using reference TRBV7-9 and TRBJ1-5, is DTGVSQNPRHKITKRGQNVTFRCDPISEHNRLYWYRQTLGQGPEFLTYFQNEAQLEKSRLLSDRFSAERPKGSFSTLEIQRTEQGDSAMYLCASSYSGNQPQHFGDGTRLSIL.